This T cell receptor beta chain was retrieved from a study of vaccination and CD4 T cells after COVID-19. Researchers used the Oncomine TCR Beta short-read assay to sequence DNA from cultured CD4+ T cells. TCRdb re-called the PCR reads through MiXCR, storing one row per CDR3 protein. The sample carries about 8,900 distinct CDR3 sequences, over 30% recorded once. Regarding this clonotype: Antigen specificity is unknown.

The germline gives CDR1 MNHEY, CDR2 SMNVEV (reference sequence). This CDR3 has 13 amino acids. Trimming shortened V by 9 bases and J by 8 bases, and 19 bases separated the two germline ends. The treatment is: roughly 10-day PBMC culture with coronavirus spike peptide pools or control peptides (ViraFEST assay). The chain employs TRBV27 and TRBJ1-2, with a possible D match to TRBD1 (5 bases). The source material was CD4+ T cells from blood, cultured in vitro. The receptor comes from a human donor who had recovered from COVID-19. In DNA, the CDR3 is TGTGCCAGTGGGGCTCGTAAATCGGGAGGCTACACCTTC. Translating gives CASGARKSGGYTF.